This note documents a single T cell receptor beta chain sequence. No antigen is known for it. The sample is drawn from a study of identical twins. Study-wide results and caveats: Beta out-of-frame sequences displayed a weaker excess of sharing between twins.

Healthy Caucasians provided all donations. Unique molecular identifiers were in the cDNA, with template-switch universal primer binding. MiXCR, applied by TCRdb to the 5' RACE reads, yields one record per CDR3 protein. The sample carries 540,000 or so distinct CDR3 sequences, about 20% recorded once. V shed 1 base, J shed 4 bases, and the junction held 7 bases outside the gene matches. The CDR3 length is 17 residues. The germline V gene has CDR1 SEHNR and CDR2 FQNEAQ (reference sequence). The sample also formed part of further work on yellow fever vaccine responses in identical twins.

The sample was CD4+ T cells sorted from blood. V and J are TRBV7-9 and TRBJ2-1; 10 positions match TRBD1. The TCR sequence derives from a young woman in good health. CDR3 in amino acids: CASSLGVGTGVYNEQFF. The CDR3 region has the DNA TGTGCCAGCAGCTTAGGAGTCGGGACAGGGGTTTACAATGAGCAGTTCTTC.